This entry features one T cell receptor beta chain sequence. What antigen it recognizes has not been identified. No qualities accompany the bases; no much larger clone lies one base away. This record comes from a study of blood T cell repertoires in COVID-19 (dated by TCRdb to 2020 to 2021). Looking at the study overall: Collaborator samples came from the United States, Italy and Spain and covered acute and convalescent phases of COVID-19. The material from the prospective study consisted of cDNA or gDNA derived from T cells, B-cell-depleted T cells, or PBMCs. Subjects who had been exposed to COVID-19, were actively infected with it, or had recovered from it provided the deeply sampled blood TCRbeta repertoires that made up the dataset. The repertoires were released in a freely available public database meant as a resource for research on the immune response to SARS-CoV-2. The samples were drawn from the first 160 participants of the ongoing ImmuneRACE study and from about 1,200 subjects provided by 6 global collaborators. A de-identified subject ID, COVID-19 status, age in years and sex were almost always included in the sample metadata. Where available, HLA class I and class II types were obtained from metadata supplied by the sample provider rather than from assay-based typing. General conclusions and limits of the study: Clinical and demographic metadata were provided uncurated, with the amount varying by source and participant.

V is trimmed back by 4 bases and J by 5 bases, and the junction contains 16 bases that no gene match accounts for. From a lookup of the germline V gene (reference sequence), CDR1 and CDR2 are MNHEY and SMNVEV. The CDR3 runs 18 amino acids, cysteine and phenylalanine included. The read is trimmed to its CDR3 DNA, 54 bases read in frame from base 1. Each collaborating institution followed its own protocols to collect whole blood in K2EDTA tubes. For TCRbeta analysis, collaborator samples were shipped as frozen whole blood, as isolated PBMCs, or as DNA extracted from either sample type. The immunoSEQ Assay, a bias-controlled multiplex PCR, was used to amplify TCRbeta CDR3 regions from genomic DNA. The study's processing was this. Nucleated cell counts per sample were estimated from amplification of reference gene primers within the assay. To quantify the absolute abundance of each unique TCRbeta CDR3 rearrangement, sequence reads were collapsed and filtered. For each sample, productive Simpson clonality was calculated as the square root of Simpson's diversity index across productive rearrangements. The immuneACCESS repertoire file appears here via TCRdb, limited to in-frame rearrangements. These files lack a portion of the clones; in checked studies, under half of the deficit traces to unresolved V genes, and the cause of the others is not known. V, J and clone size reflect that table, while D and trimming were determined from the DNA. The table for this sample lists about 42,000 clones; around 91% of them were counted only once. Over 8% of the sample rests with the top ten.

The V gene is TRBV27 and the J gene is TRBJ2-3, with 9 middle bases fitting TRBD2. This clonotype was obtained from a man under 40 with active or convalescent COVID-19. Sequencing used peripheral blood. This receptor carries the CDR3 CASSWTPGTSRPQDTQYF. The DNA reads TGTGCCAGCAGTTGGACCCCCGGGACTAGCCGCCCACAAGATACGCAGTATTTT.